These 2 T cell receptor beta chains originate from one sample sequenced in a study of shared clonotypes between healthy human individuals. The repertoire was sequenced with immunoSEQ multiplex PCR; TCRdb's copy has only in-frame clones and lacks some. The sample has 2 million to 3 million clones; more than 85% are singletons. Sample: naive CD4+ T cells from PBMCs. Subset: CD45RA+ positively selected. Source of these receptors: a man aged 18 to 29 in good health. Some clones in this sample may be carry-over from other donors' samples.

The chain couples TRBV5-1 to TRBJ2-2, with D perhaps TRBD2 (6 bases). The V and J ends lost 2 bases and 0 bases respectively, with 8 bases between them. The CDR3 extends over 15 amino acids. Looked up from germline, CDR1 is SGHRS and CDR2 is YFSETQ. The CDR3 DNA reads TGCGCCAGCAGCTTCACTAGCTCGAACACCGGGGAGCTGTTTTTT. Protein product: CASSFTSSNTGELFF. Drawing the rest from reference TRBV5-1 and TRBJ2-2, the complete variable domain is KAGVTQTPRYLIKTRGQQVTLSCSPISGHRSVSWYQQTPGQGLQFLFEYFSETQRNKGNFPGRFSGRQFSNSRSEMNVSTLELGDSALYLCASSFTSSNTGELFFGEGSRLTVL.

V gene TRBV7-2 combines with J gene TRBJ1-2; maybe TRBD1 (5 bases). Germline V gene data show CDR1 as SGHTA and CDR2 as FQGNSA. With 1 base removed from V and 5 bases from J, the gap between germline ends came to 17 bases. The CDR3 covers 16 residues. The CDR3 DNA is TGTGCCAGCAGCTTAGTAAGGGCAGGGTTAGTGTATGGCTACACCTTC. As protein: CASSLVRAGLVYGYTF.